Included here is one T cell receptor (beta chain) sequence, with context. The antigen is unknown. Germline V gene data show CDR1 as ENHRY and CDR2 as SYGVKD. This CDR3 has 16 residues. Germline trimming cut 6 bases from V and 8 bases from J; bases unmatched to any gene: 10. TCRdb re-called the reads through MiXCR, storing one row per CDR3 protein. The table records about 42,000 distinct CDR3 sequences, roughly an eighth of them present only once. This entry comes from a study of type 1 regulatory T cells. The overall study: T-allo10 is an in vitro-generated, Tr1-enriched CD4 T cell product specific for alloantigen.

Overall study findings and caveats: Tr1 cells had a more restricted TCR repertoire than non-Tr1 cells.

Sequenced input: cultured non-Tr1 T cells, either the whole culture or a sorted T cell fraction (not recorded which). The chain couples TRBV10-3 to TRBJ2-1; TRBD2 matches at 13 bases. The TCR sequence derives from a human donor in good health. The CDR3 coding sequence is TGTGCCATCAGGAAAGGACTAGCGGGAGAGTATGATGAGCAGTTCTTC. Protein: CAIRKGLAGEYDEQFF.